Below, 14 T cell receptor beta chains from the same sample are listed, as sequenced in a study of Ad26.COV2.S vaccination and SARS-CoV-2 variants. The repertoire was sequenced with immunoSEQ multiplex PCR; TCRdb's copy has only in-frame clones and lacks some. Of about 480,000 clones listed, around 88% are singletons. Described treatment: 15 to 20 received Ad26.COV2.S at low or high dose, single or two shots; about 5 received placebo; per-sample allocation not given. It was on day 63 after the first vaccine or placebo injection that samples were taken. Source: peripheral blood, taken in a trial of Ad26.COV2.S vaccine versus placebo. Every receptor here comes from a person aged 18-65 years who received the Ad26.COV2.S COVID-19 vaccine or a placebo.

The chain has TRBV28 and TRBJ1-1; D is undetermined. Looked up from germline, CDR1 is MDHEN and CDR2 is SYDVKM. Trimming shortened V by 11 bases and J by 2 bases, and 15 bases separated the two germline ends. The CDR3 is made up of 13 amino acids. CDR3 bases: TGTGCCTCGAGTTTAGTCCTTAACACTGAAGCTTTCTTT. Translating gives CASSLVLNTEAFF.

CDR3 coding DNA: TGTGCCAGCAGGGGGGCCGGCAGCAACTACGAGCAGTACTTC. Protein product: CASRGAGSNYEQYF. V is TRBV28 and J is TRBJ2-7, with a tentative D call TRBD1 (6 bases). The germline V and J ends were trimmed by 6 bases and 3 bases, with 15 bases remaining between them. Germline V lookup: CDR1 MDHEN, CDR2 SYDVKM. The CDR3 loop spans 14 amino acids.

In regard to this clone: Other DNA sequences in this specimen translate into the identical CDR3. This chain links TRBV29-1 with TRBJ2-3; D gene unclear. The CDR3 is made up of 11 amino acids. The germline gives CDR1 SQVTM, CDR2 ANQGSEA. The ends were cut back, 3 bases at V and 3 bases at J, with 4 bases in the middle. CDR3 in DNA: TGCAGCGTTGACTCAACAGATACGCAGTATTTT. The encoded protein is CSVDSTDTQYF.

This clone was seen only a few times. This sequence joins TRBV7-8 and TRBJ2-7, with D unclear. CDR1 SGHVS and CDR2 FQNEAQ come from the germline V gene. The CDR3 is 13 amino acids. The germline V and J ends were trimmed by 1 base and 6 bases, with 10 bases remaining between them. CDR3 in DNA: TGTGCCAGCAGCTTAGAGGGATTTGGCGAGCAGTACTTC. Its translation is CASSLEGFGEQYF.

This clone has just one count. The J gene is TRBJ2-1, the V gene TRBV6-1; the D gene is possibly TRBD2 (6 bases). The CDR3 spans 16 residues. In germline, CDR1 is MNHNS, CDR2 SASEGT. Trimming left V 0 bases short and J 4 bases short, with 13 bases between. The CDR3 loop reads CASSEARLAQYNEQFF. The CDR3 DNA is TGTGCCAGCAGTGAAGCGCGGCTAGCGCAATACAATGAGCAGTTCTTC.

J is TRBJ2-7 and V is TRBV13; 7 nucleotides agree with TRBD1. The CDR3 totals 14 residues. Germline V gene data show CDR1 as PRHDT and CDR2 as FYEKMQ (reference sequence). V gave up 4 bases and J gave up 2 bases; unmatched junction bases: 5. The DNA of the CDR3 is TGTGCCAGCAGCTCAGCCGGGACAGCCTACGAGCAGTACTTC. Translating gives CASSSAGTAYEQYF.

The V and J genes are TRBV27 and TRBJ2-3, with 9 bases identical to TRBD2. Germline V gene data show CDR1 as MNHEY and CDR2 as SMNVEV (reference sequence). V lost 5 bases and J lost 6; bases outside the gene matches: 15. This CDR3 contains 17 residues. CDR3 nucleotides: TGTGCCAGCAGTCAGACGCCGTTAGCGGGAGTTGCCGATACGCAGTATTTT. Translation gives CASSQTPLAGVADTQYF.

The V call is TRBV28, the J call TRBJ2-7, with a possible D match to TRBD1 (5 bases). The length of the CDR3 is 16 residues. Trimming stripped 8 bases from V and 3 bases from J, with 23 bases between. Germline V lookup: CDR1 MDHEN, CDR2 SYDVKM. CDR3 amino acids: CASSQPPGRTNYEQYF. The CDR3 nucleotides are TGTGCCAGCTCGCAGCCCCCCGGCCGGACAAACTACGAGCAGTACTTC.

The chain carries TRBV7-8 and TRBJ1-4; D is unclear. The CDR3 is 16 amino acids. Germline CDR1 is SGHVS and CDR2 is FQNEAQ. V was trimmed by 0 bases and J by 2 bases, leaving 10 bases between them. CDR3 DNA sequence: TGTGCCAGCAGCTTAGCTGTGGGAGTGACTAATGAAAAACTGTTTTTT. It translates to CASSLAVGVTNEKLFF.

The chain couples TRBV5-1 to TRBJ2-1; D is possibly TRBD2 (5 bases). The CDR3 sequence is 14 residues long. V was pared by 2 bases and J by 7 bases, with 13 bases between. CDR1 is SGHRS, CDR2 YFSETQ, per germline. CDR3 nucleotide sequence: TGCGCCAGCAGCTTCCGGGATTACATGAATGAGCAGTTCTTC. Translating gives CASSFRDYMNEQFF.

The rearrangement joins TRBV7-2 to TRBJ2-1; 10 bases match TRBD2. Germline CDR1 SGHTA, CDR2 FQGNSA. V lost 8 bases and J lost 8; bases outside the gene matches: 9. This CDR3 is 14 amino acids long. The CDR3 nucleotides are TGTGCCAGCTTACGGACTAGCGGAAGGGATGAGCAGTTCTTC. Translation gives CASLRTSGRDEQFF.

This chain connects TRBV28 to TRBJ1-2; possible D gene TRBD1, 6 bases. The germline gives CDR1 MDHEN, CDR2 SYDVKM. Trimming took off 5 bases at V and 4 bases at J, with 11 bases between the two ends. This CDR3 comprises 13 residues. The CDR3 loop is CASSPHRVYGYTF. The CDR3 DNA reads TGTGCCAGCAGTCCTCACAGGGTCTATGGCTACACCTTC.

The chain combines TRBV11-3 with TRBJ2-1, with D perhaps assigned TRBD1 or TRBD2 (6 bases each). In germline, CDR1 is SGHNT, CDR2 YENEEA. Trimming took 1 base from V and 1 from J, leaving 20 bases between them. The CDR3 is 19 residues long. CDR3 loop: CASSLGGPRTGRSYNEQFF. DNA of the CDR3: TGTGCCAGCAGCTTAGGAGGACCGCGAACAGGGAGGTCCTACAATGAGCAGTTCTTC.

The chain uses TRBV7-7 and TRBJ2-2; TRBD1 matches at 9 bases. The V and J ends lost 3 bases and 5 bases, in that order; junction bases with no gene match: 4. Germline assignment: CDR1 SSHAT and CDR2 FNYEAQ (reference sequence). This CDR3 is built from 15 residues. The CDR3 DNA sequence: TGTGCCAGCAGCTTGGGACAGGGCTTGACCGGGGAGCTGTTTTTT. It specifies CASSLGQGLTGELFF.